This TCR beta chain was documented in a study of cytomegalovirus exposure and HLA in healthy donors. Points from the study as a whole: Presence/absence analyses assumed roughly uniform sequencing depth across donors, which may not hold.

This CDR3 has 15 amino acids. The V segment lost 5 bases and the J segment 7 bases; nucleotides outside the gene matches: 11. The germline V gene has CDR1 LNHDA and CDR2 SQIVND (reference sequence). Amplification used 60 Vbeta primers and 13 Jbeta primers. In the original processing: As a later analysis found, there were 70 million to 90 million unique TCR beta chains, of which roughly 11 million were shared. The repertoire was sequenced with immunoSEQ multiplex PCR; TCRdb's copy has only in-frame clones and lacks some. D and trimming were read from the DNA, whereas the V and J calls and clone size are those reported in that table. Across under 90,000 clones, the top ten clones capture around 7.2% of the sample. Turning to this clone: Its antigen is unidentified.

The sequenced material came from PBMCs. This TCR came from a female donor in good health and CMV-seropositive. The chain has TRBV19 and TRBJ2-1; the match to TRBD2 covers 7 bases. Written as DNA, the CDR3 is TGTGCCAGTAGTCCCCGGGGTGCGCGGGAGAATGAGCAGTTCTTC. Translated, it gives CASSPRGARENEQFF.